This TCR beta chain stems from a study of T cell responses to AZD1222 COVID-19 vaccine. General study findings and limits: Just a handful of AZD1222 recipients tested seropositive at baseline. Mapped onto spike, vaccine-associated CD4 TCRs spanned it and were dominant at 160-218 and 743-854.

The repertoire was sequenced with immunoSEQ multiplex PCR; TCRdb's copy has only in-frame clones and lacks some. The repertoire has around 94,000 clones, approximately 91% of them found once; the top ten carry 3.7%. Regarding this clone: Antigen unknown.

The CDR3 has 14 amino acids. Losses at the gene ends were 10 bases for V and 5 bases for J; bases not matched to a gene: 8. Germline V CDR1 and CDR2: SNHLY, FYNNEI. The source material was peripheral blood, sampled on day 0 of AZD1222 vaccination. The sequence was obtained from an adult in good health. This chain links TRBV2 with TRBJ1-6; TRBD1 agrees at 7 bases. The CDR3 here is CAIARDRNNSPLHF. The CDR3 region has the DNA TGTGCCATTGCACGGGACAGAAATAATTCACCCCTCCACTTT.